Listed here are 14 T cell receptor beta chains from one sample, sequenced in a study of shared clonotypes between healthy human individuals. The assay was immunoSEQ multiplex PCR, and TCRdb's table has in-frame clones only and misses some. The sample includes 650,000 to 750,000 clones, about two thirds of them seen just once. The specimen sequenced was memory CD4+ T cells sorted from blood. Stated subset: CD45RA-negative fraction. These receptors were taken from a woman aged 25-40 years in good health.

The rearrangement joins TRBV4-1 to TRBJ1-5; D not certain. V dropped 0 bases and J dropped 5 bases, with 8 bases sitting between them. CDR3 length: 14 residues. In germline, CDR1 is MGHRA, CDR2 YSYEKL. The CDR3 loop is CASSQESVHQPQHF. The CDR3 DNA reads TGCGCCAGCAGCCAAGAGTCGGTTCATCAGCCCCAGCATTTT.

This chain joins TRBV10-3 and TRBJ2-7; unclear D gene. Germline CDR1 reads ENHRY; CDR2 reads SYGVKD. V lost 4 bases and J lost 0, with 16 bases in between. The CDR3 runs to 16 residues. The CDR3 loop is CAISGEPRVSSYEQYF. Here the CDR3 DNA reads TGTGCCATCAGTGGAGAGCCAAGGGTGAGCTCCTACGAGCAGTACTTC.

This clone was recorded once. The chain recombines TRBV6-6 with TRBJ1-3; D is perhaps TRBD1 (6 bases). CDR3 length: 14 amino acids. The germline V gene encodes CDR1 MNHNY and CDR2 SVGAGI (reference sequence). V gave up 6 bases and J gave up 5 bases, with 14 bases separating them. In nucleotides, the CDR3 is TGTGCCAGCAGAGGGGGGTCGTCGAGAAACACCATATATTTT. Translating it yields CASRGGSSRNTIYF.

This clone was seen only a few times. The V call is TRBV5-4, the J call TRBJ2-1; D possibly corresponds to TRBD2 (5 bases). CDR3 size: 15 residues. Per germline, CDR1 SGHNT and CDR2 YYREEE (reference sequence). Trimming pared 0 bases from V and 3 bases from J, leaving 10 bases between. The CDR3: CASSLGSADYNEQFF. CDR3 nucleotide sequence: TGTGCCAGCAGCTTGGGTAGCGCCGACTACAATGAGCAGTTCTTC. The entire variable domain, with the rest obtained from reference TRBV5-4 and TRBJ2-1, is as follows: ETGVTQSPTHLIKTRGQQVTLRCSSQSGHNTVSWYQQALGQGPQFIFQYYREEENGRGNFPPRFSGLQFPNYSSELNVNALELDDSALYLCASSLGSADYNEQFFGPGTRLTVL.

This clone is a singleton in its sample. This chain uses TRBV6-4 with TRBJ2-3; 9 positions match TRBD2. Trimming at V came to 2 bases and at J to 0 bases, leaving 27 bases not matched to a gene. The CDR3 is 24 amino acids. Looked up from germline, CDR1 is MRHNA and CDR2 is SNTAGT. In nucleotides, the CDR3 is TGTGCCAGCAGTGACCCCGACCGCGCGGGAGGGCCACCGAGTTCGCTCACTAGCACAGATACGCAGTATTTT. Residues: CASSDPDRAGGPPSSLTSTDTQYF.

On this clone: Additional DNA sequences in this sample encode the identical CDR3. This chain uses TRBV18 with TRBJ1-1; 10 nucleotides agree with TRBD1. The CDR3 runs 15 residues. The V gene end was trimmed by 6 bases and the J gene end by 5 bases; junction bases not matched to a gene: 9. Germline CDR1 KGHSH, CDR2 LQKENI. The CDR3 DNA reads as TGTGCCAGCTCCCCATCCCGACAGGGGGCTACTGAAGCTTTCTTT. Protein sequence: CASSPSRQGATEAFF. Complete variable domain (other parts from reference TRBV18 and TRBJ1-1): NAGVMQNPRHLVRRRGQEARLRCSPMKGHSHVYWYRQLPEEGLKFMVYLQKENIIDESGMPKERFSAEFPKEGPSILRIQQVVRGDSAAYFCASSPSRQGATEAFFGQGTRLTVV.

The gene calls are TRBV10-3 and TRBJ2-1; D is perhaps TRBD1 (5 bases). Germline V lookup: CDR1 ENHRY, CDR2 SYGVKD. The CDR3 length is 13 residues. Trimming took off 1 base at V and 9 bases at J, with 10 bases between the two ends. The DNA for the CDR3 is TGTGCCATCAGTGAGTTACAGGTTAGTGAGCAGTTCTTC. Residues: CAISELQVSEQFF.

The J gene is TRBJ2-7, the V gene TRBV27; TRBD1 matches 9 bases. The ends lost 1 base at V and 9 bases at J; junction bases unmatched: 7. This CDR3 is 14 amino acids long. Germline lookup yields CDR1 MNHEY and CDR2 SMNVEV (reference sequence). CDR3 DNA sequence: TGTGCCAGCAGTTTATGGGGGACAGGGACGGGGCAGTACTTC. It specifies CASSLWGTGTGQYF.

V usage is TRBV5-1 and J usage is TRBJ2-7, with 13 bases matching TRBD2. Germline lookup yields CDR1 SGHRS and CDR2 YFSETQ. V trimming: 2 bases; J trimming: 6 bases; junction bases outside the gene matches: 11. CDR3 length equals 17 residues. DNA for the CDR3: TGCGCCAGCAGCTTCATCGGGACTAGCGGGATAAGTACCGAGCAGTACTTC. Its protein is CASSFIGTSGISTEQYF.

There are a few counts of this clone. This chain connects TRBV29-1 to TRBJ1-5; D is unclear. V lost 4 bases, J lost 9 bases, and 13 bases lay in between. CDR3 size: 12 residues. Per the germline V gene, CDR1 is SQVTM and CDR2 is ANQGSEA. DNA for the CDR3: TGCAGCGTTGGAGGTCCCGGACGGCCCCAGCATTTT. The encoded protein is CSVGGPGRPQHF.

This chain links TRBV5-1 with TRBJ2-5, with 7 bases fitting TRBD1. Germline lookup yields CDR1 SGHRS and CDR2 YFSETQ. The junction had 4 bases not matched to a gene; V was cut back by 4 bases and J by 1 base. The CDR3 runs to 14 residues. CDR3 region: CASSPGQAQETQYF. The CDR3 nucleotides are TGCGCCAGCAGCCCCGGACAGGCCCAAGAGACCCAGTACTTC.

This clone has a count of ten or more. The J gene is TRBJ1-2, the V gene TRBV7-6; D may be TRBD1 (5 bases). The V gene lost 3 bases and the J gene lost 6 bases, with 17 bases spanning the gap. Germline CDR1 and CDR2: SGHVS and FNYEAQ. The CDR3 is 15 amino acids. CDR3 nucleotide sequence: TGTGCCAGCAGCTTTTTTCCCGGGGCAAAAGATGGCTACACCTTC. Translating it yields CASSFFPGAKDGYTF.

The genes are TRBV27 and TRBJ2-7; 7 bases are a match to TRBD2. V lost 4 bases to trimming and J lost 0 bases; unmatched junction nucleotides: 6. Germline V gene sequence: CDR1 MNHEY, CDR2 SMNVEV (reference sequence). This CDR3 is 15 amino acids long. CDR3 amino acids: CASSSPGGSSYEQYF. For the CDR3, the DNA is TGTGCCAGCAGTTCCCCGGGAGGATCCTCCTACGAGCAGTACTTC.

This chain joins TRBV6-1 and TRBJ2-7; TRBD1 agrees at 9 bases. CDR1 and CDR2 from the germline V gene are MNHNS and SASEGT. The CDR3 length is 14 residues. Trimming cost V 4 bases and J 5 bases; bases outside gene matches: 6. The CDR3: CASSAGQGTNEQYF. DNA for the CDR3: TGTGCCAGCAGTGCGGGACAGGGAACCAACGAGCAGTACTTC.